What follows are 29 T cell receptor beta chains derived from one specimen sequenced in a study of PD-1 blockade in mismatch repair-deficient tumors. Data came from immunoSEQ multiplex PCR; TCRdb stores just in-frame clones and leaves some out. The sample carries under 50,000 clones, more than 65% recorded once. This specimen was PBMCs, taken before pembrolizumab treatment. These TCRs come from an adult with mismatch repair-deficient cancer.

Written as DNA, the CDR3 is TGTGCCAGCTCCCTATATTCTCACACTGAAGCTTTCTTT. Translation gives CASSLYSHTEAFF. The V call is TRBV11-1, the J call TRBJ1-1; D remains unclear. Between the trimmed V and J ends, which lost 8 bases and 3 bases, there was a span of 13 bases. CDR3 length: 13 amino acids. Germline values: CDR1 SGHAT, CDR2 FQDESV (reference sequence). The full variable domain, rest sourced from reference TRBV11-1 and TRBJ1-1, is EAEVAQSPRYKITEKSQAVAFWCDPISGHATLYWYRQILGQGPELLVQFQDESVVDDSQLPKDRFSAERLKGVDSTLKIQPAELGDSAMYLCASSLYSHTEAFFGQGTRLTVV.

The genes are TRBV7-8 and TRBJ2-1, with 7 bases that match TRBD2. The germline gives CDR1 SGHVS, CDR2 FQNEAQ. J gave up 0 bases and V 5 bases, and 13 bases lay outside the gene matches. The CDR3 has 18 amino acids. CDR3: CASSRQITSASSYNEQFF. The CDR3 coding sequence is TGTGCCAGCAGCCGTCAGATAACTAGCGCGAGCTCCTACAATGAGCAGTTCTTC.

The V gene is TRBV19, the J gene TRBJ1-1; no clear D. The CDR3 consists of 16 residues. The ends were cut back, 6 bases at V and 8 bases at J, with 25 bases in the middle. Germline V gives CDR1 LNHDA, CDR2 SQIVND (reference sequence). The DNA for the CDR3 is TGTGCCAGTAGCCCTTTCGGGGTCGCGAAGAAACCCGAAGCTTTCTTT. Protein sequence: CASSPFGVAKKPEAFF.

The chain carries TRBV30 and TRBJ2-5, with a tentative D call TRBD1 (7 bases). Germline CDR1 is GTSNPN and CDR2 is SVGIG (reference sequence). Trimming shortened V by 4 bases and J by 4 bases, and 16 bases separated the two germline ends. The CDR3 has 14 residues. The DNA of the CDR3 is TGTGCCTGGACAGGGGGGCTAATTGGAGAGACCCAGTACTTC. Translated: CAWTGGLIGETQYF.

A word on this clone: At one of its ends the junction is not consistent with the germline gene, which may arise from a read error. The CDR3 here is CASSEDGTTNF. Here the CDR3 DNA reads TGTGCCAGCAGTGAGGATGGGACTACAAACTTC. The chain is built from TRBV6-1 and TRBJ2-7; 7 nucleotides line up with TRBD2. This CDR3 spans 11 amino acids. CDR1 is MNHNS, CDR2 SASEGT, per germline.

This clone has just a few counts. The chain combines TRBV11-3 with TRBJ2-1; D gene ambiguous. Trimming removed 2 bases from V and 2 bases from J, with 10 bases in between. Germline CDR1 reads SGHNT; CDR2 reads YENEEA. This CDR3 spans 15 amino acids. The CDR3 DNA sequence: TGTGCCAGCAGCTTACAGGCAGGTACCTACAATGAGCAGTTCTTC. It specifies CASSLQAGTYNEQFF.

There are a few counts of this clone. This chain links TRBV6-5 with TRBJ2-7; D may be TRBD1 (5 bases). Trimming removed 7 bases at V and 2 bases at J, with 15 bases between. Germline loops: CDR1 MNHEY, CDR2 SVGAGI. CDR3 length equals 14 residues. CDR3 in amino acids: CASKDSTMPYEQYF. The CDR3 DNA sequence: TGTGCCAGCAAAGACAGCACAATGCCCTACGAGCAGTACTTC.

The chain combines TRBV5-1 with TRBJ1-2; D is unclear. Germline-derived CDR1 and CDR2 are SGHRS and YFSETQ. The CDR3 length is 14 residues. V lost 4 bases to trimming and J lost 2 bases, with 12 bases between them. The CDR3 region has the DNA TGCGCCAGCAGCGAGGCACAGAACAACTATGGCTACACCTTC. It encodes CASSEAQNNYGYTF.

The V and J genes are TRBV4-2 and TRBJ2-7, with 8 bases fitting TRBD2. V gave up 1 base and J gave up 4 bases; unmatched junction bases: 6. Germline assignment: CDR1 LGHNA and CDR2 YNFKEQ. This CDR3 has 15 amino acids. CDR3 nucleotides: TGTGCCAGCAGCCAAGGGAGCGGGAGTGAGTACGAGCAGTACTTC. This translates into CASSQGSGSEYEQYF.

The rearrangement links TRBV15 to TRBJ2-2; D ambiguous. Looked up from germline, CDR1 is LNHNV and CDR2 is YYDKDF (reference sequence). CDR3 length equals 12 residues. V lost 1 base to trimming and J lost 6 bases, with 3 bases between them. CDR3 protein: CATSRGSGELFF. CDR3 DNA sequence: TGTGCCACCAGCAGAGGGTCCGGGGAGCTGTTTTTT.

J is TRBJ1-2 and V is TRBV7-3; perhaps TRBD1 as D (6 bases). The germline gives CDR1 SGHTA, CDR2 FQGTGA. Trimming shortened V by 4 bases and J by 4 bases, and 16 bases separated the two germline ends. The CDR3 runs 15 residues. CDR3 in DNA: TGTGCCAGCAGCTCCTACGGAGGACAGATCTATGGCTACACCTTC. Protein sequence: CASSSYGGQIYGYTF.

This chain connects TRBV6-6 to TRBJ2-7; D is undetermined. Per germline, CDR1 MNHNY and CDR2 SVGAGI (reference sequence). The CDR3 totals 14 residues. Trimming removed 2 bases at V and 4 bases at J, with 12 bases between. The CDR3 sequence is CASSYAGEVYEQYF. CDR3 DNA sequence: TGTGCCAGCAGTTACGCAGGTGAGGTGTACGAGCAGTACTTC.

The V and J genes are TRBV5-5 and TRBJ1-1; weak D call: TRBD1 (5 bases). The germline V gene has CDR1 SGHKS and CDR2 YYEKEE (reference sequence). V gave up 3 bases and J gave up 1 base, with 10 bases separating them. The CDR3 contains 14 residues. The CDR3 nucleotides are TGTGCCAGCAGCTCTGGGACGGCGAACACTGAAGCTTTCTTT. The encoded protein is CASSSGTANTEAFF. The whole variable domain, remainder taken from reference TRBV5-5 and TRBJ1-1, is DAGVTQSPTHLIKTRGQQVTLRCSPISGHKSVSWYQQVLGQGPQFIFQYYEKEERGRGNFPDRFSARQFPNYSSELNVNALLLGDSALYLCASSSGTANTEAFFGQGTRLTVV.

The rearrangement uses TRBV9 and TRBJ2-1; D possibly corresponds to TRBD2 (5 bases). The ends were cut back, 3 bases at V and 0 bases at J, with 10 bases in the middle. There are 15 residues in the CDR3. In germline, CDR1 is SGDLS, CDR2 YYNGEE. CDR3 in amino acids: CASSGSGASYNEQFF. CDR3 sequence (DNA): TGTGCCAGCAGCGGCAGCGGCGCCTCCTACAATGAGCAGTTCTTC.

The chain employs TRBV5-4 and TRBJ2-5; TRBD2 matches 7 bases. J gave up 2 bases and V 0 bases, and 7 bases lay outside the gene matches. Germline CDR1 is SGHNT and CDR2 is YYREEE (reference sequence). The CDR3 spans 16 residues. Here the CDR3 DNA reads TGTGCCAGCAGCTTGGATGGGGGAGGGCGGCAAGAGACCCAGTACTTC. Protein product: CASSLDGGGRQETQYF.

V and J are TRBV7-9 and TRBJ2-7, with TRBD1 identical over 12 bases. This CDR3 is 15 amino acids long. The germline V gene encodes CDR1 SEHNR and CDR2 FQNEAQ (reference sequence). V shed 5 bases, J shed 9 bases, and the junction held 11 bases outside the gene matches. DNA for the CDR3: TGTGCCAGCAGCCCCGAACGGGGACAGGGGGCTGGGCAGTACTTC. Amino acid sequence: CASSPERGQGAGQYF.

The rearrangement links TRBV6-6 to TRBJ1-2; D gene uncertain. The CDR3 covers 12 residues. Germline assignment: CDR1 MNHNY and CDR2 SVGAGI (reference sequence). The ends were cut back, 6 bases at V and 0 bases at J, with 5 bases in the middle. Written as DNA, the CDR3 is TGTGCCAGCAGCTCGACTAACTATGGCTACACCTTC. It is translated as CASSSTNYGYTF.

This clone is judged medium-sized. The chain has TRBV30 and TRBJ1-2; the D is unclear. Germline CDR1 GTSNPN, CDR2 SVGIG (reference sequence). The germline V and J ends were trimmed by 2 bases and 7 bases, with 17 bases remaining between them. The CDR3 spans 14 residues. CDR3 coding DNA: TGTGCCTGGAGTTTGTCGGCTACCTCCTTTGGCTACACCTTC. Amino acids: CAWSLSATSFGYTF.

CDR3 nucleotide sequence: TGTGCCAGCAGCCCACGGACCGGTGGAGAGACCCAGTACTTC. This sequence encodes CASSPRTGGETQYF. J is TRBJ2-5 and V is TRBV11-2; D call uncertain. The CDR3 consists of 14 residues. From germline, CDR1 is SGHAT and CDR2 FQNNGV. The V end was cut by 5 bases, the J end by 4 bases, with 14 bases between.

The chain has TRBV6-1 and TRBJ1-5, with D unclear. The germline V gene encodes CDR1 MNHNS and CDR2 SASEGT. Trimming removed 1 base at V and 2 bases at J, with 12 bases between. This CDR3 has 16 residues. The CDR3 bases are TGTGCCAGCAGTGAAGGGTGGGCCCAGGGCAATCAGCCCCAGCATTTT. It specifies CASSEGWAQGNQPQHF.

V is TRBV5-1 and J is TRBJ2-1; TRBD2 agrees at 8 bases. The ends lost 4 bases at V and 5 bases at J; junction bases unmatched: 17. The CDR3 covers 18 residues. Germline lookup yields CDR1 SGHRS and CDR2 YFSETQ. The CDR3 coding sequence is TGCGCCAGCAGCGGGGGTGGCAATAAAGCGGGAGCCCACAATGAGCAGTTCTTC. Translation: CASSGGGNKAGAHNEQFF.

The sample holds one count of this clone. The CDR3, as DNA: TGTGCCAGCAGCCCAGGTGGCGTTGACTATGGCTACACCTTC. It codes for CASSPGGVDYGYTF. The chain employs TRBV7-8 and TRBJ1-2, with D uncertain. Trimming removed 5 bases at V and 3 bases at J, with 13 bases between. The germline V gene has CDR1 SGHVS and CDR2 FQNEAQ. This CDR3 contains 14 residues.

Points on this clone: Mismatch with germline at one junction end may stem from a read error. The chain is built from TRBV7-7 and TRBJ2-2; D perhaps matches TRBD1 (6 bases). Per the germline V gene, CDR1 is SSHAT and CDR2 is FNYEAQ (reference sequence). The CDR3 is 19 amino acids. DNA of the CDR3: TGTGCTAGCAGCTTAGTCCCCAGGGGAGCCCAAGGGGAGACCGGGGAGCTGTTTTTT. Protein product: CASSLVPRGAQGETGELFF.

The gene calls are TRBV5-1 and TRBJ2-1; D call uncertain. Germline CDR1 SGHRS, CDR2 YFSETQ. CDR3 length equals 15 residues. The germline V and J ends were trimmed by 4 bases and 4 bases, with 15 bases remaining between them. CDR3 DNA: TGCGCCAGCAGCCTGGGCCCGACACGTTACAATGAGCAGTTCTTC. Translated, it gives CASSLGPTRYNEQFF.

The CDR3 is CASSLYLAGVANEQFF. The CDR3 DNA is TGTGCCAGCAGTTTATATCTAGCGGGAGTTGCAAATGAGCAGTTCTTC. The chain links TRBV28 to TRBJ2-1; TRBD2 matches 10 bases. The CDR3 loop spans 16 amino acids. The V segment lost 1 base and the J segment 7 bases; nucleotides outside the gene matches: 7. Germline CDR1 and CDR2: MDHEN and SYDVKM.

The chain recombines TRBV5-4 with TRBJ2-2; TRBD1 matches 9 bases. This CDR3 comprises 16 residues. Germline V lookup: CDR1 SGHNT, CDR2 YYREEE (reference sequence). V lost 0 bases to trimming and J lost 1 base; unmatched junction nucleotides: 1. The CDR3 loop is CASSLVGQGNTGELFF. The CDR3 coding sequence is TGTGCCAGCAGCTTGGTGGGACAGGGGAACACCGGGGAGCTGTTTTTT.

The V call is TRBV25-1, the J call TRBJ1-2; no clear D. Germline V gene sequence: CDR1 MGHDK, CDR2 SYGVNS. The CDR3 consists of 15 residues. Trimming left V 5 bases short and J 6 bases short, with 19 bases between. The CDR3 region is CASSPPVIQGHGYTF. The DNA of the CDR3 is TGTGCCAGCAGTCCTCCCGTGATTCAAGGGCATGGCTACACCTTC.

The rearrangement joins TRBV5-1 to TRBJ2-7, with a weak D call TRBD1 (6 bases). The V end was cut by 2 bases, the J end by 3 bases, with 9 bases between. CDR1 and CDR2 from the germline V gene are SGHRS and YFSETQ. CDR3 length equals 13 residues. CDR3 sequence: CASSFGGYYEQYF. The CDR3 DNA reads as TGCGCCAGCAGCTTTGGGGGCTACTACGAGCAGTACTTC.

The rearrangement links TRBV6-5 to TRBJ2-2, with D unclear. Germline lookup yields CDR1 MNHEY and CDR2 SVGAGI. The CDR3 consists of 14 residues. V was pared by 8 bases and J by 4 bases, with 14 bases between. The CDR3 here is CASSYGLSTGELFF. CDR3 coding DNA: TGTGCCAGCTCATACGGCTTGTCCACCGGGGAGCTGTTTTTT.